A selection of T cell receptor beta chains follows, all from one sample in a study of PD-L1 blockade in urothelial cancer. Sequencing used immunoSEQ multiplex PCR; TCRdb keeps in-frame clones, though not all of them. The sample lists about 43,000 clones, about four fifths occurring once. Here the sequenced sample was PBMCs, taken around atezolizumab (anti-PD-L1) treatment. These receptors all come from a man between 60 and 75 years old with urothelial cancer. Each CDR3 is given with its conserved first and last residue. Fields, in order: D gene, clone size, J gene, V gene, CDR3 DNA, CDR3 protein. D genes are given only for firm matches. Clone size is stated in some rows and not others, as once, few, many or a class when expanded.

TRBD1 few TRBJ1-4 TRBV27 TGTGCCAGCAGTACTACCGGGACAGGGGGATGGAAACTGTTTTTT CASSTTGTGGWKLFF
TRBD1 - TRBJ2-1 TRBV5-1 TGCGCCAGCAGCTTGACAGGGGGCGCATATGCCTACAATGAGCAGTTCTTC CASSLTGGAYAYNEQFF
- few TRBJ1-1 TRBV29-1 TGCAGCGTTGTTGCTCCATGGGGCGAGAACACTGAAGCTTTCTTT CSVVAPWGENTEAFF
- - TRBJ1-6 TRBV10-3 TGTGCCATCAGTGATTCTAGCAGCTCCTATAATTCACCCCTCCACTTT CAISDSSSSYNSPLHF
- - TRBJ2-6 TRBV11-2 TGTGCCAGCAGCCCCCGAGAGCTCTTCTCTGGGGCCAACGTCCTGACTTTC CASSPRELFSGANVLTF
TRBD2 - TRBJ2-7 TRBV5-1 TGCGCCAGCAGCATCGGGACTAGCGGGGGTCCATCCTACGAGCAGTACTTC CASSIGTSGGPSYEQYF
TRBD2 once TRBJ2-2 TRBV11-2 TGTGCCAGCAGCTTTCGGGGGGTCGACACCGGGGAGCTGTTTTTT CASSFRGVDTGELFF
TRBD1 - TRBJ2-7 TRBV11-2 TGTGCCAGCAGCCGAGGACAGGTCAGGGTCGTCGAGCAGTACTTC CASSRGQVRVVEQYF
TRBD2 - TRBJ2-3 TRBV7-3 TGTGCCAGCAGCTTTAGCGGGAGCACAGATACGCAGTATTTT CASSFSGSTDTQYF
TRBD1 - TRBJ2-1 TRBV27 TGTGCCAGCAGTTCAGAGGACAGGGCCGAGCAGTTCTTC CASSSEDRAEQFF
- once TRBJ2-7 TRBV6-1 TGTGCCAGCAGTATACCGGGACAAACTTACGAGCAGTACTTC CASSIPGQTYEQYF
- - TRBJ1-5 TRBV19 TGTGCCAGTAGTCCCCGAAAGCCGGGACATAGCAATCAGCCCCAGCATTTT CASSPRKPGHSNQPQHF
TRBD1 - TRBJ2-3 TRBV30 TGTGCCTGGAGCCCGGGACAGGGGGACCCAGATACGCAGTATTTT CAWSPGQGDPDTQYF
- once TRBJ2-5 TRBV5-1 TGCGCCAGCAGCTGGACAGTGGGACAAGAGACCCAGTACTTC CASSWTVGQETQYF
- - TRBJ1-2 TRBV10-3 TGTGCCATCAGTGATACAGGATTTGGCTACACCTTC CAISDTGFGYTF
TRBD2 - TRBJ2-1 TRBV4-1 TGCGCCAGCAGCCAGTCTAGCGGGGGGGCTTCCAATGAGCAGTTCTTC CASSQSSGGASNEQFF
TRBD1 - TRBJ2-1 TRBV2 TGTGCCAGCAGTAGGGACAGGGAATTGTCCGATGAGCAGTTCTTC CASSRDRELSDEQFF
- - TRBJ1-2 TRBV5-4 TGTGCCAGCAGCTTTGGGAGGGATGGCTACACCTTC CASSFGRDGYTF
- - TRBJ2-7 TRBV5-4 TGTGCCAGCAGCTTGGGGACAGTTTCTTCCTACGAGCAGTACTTC CASSLGTVSSYEQYF
TRBD1 - TRBJ1-2 TRBV2 TGTGCCAGCAACGACAGGGGAGTGGGGGGCTACACCTTC CASNDRGVGGYTF
TRBD2 - TRBJ2-3 TRBV5-1 TGCGCCAGCAGCTCGTTGACTAGCGGGGGGGCCGGTAAGCCAGATACGCAGTATTTT CASSSLTSGGAGKPDTQYF
- - TRBJ2-2 TRBV30 TGTGCCTGGAGTCGTGGGACAAGCCACGGGGAGCTGTTTTTT CAWSRGTSHGELFF